The 18 T cell receptor beta chains below come from one sample, sequenced in a study of blood T cell repertoires in COVID-19. Generated by immunoSEQ multiplex PCR, the TCRdb table keeps only in-frame clones and is missing some. Of about 94,000 clones listed, approximately 74% are singletons. The sequencing input was peripheral blood. Receptors originate from a man in his 70s with COVID-19, enrolled during active disease.

V and J are TRBV7-8 and TRBJ1-2; 8 bases are a match to TRBD1. Germline CDR1 is SGHVS and CDR2 is FQNEAQ. Trimming at V came to 4 bases and at J to 4 bases, leaving 8 bases not matched to a gene. The CDR3 is made up of 15 amino acids. CDR3 in DNA: TGTGCCAGCAGCTCGGGACAGGACCAGGCCTATGGCTACACCTTC. Protein sequence: CASSSGQDQAYGYTF. Looking up the rest from reference TRBV7-8 and TRBJ1-2 gives the full variable domain: GAGVSQSPRYKVAKRGQDVALRCDPISGHVSLFWYQQALGQGPEFLTYFQNEAQLDKSGLPSDRFFAERPEGSVSTLKIQRTQQEDSAVYLCASSSGQDQAYGYTFGSGTRLTVV.

This chain connects TRBV14 to TRBJ2-7, with 8 bases lining up with TRBD1. The germline V gene encodes CDR1 SGHDN and CDR2 FVKESK. This CDR3 is 14 amino acids long. The V and J ends lost 4 bases and 7 bases, in that order; junction bases with no gene match: 9. The DNA for the CDR3 is TGTGCCAGCAGCCCGACAGGGGCTAGTCGTGAGCAGTACTTC. Translating it yields CASSPTGASREQYF.

The CDR3 DNA reads as TGTGCCACTCAATGGGGGGTAGTCACCGGGGAGCTGTTTTTT. Translating gives CATQWGVVTGELFF. This rearrangement joins TRBV6-5 to TRBJ2-2; TRBD2 might be the D (6 bases). This CDR3 comprises 14 residues. Germline V lookup: CDR1 MNHEY, CDR2 SVGAGI. Deletions cut 10 bases from V and 4 bases from J, with 16 bases between.

V and J are TRBV7-6 and TRBJ2-3; 7 bases fit TRBD2. CDR1 and CDR2 (germline): SGHVS, FNYEAQ. This CDR3 comprises 16 residues. The V and J ends lost 2 bases and 6 bases, in that order; junction bases with no gene match: 11. CDR3 residues: CASSLSLRAGEDTQYF. As DNA, the CDR3 is TGTGCCAGCAGCTTAAGTCTTAGGGCGGGAGAGGATACGCAGTATTTT.

The chain couples TRBV25-1 to TRBJ2-7, with D tentatively TRBD2 (6 bases). V dropped 8 bases and J dropped 3 bases, with 20 bases sitting between them. This CDR3 region has 15 residues. Germline loops: CDR1 MGHDK, CDR2 SYGVNS. CDR3 protein: CASAGTAWGDYEQYF. CDR3 in DNA: TGTGCCAGCGCCGGGACCGCATGGGGGGACTACGAGCAGTACTTC.

V and J are TRBV18 and TRBJ2-4, with 9 bases lining up with TRBD1. Germline trimming cut 3 bases from V and 0 bases from J; bases unmatched to any gene: 6. The CDR3 spans 17 residues. The germline CDR1 and CDR2 sequences are KGHSH and LQKENI. CDR3 sequence reads: CASSPGTGFEAKNIQYF. Written as DNA, the CDR3 is TGTGCCAGCTCACCCGGGACAGGGTTCGAAGCCAAAAACATTCAGTACTTC.

This chain connects TRBV28 to TRBJ2-7, with D maybe TRBD1 (6 bases). CDR1 is MDHEN, CDR2 SYDVKM, per germline. V was pared by 6 bases and J by 2 bases, with 11 bases between. There are 13 residues in the CDR3. The CDR3: CASRDSSTYEQYF. In DNA, the CDR3 is TGTGCCAGCAGGGACAGTTCTACCTACGAGCAGTACTTC.

The chain links TRBV6-6 to TRBJ1-6; D gene unclear. Germline V gene data show CDR1 as MNHNY and CDR2 as SVGAGI (reference sequence). Trimming took off 11 bases at V and 9 bases at J, with 14 bases between the two ends. The CDR3 totals 12 residues. The CDR3 region has the DNA TGTGCCGTAGGTCGGGTGGGTTCACCCCTCCACTTT. Encoded protein: CAVGRVGSPLHF.

The gene calls are TRBV7-3 and TRBJ2-7; 8 bases are a match to TRBD2. The CDR3 covers 15 residues. Germline V gives CDR1 SGHTA, CDR2 FQGTGA. J was trimmed by 0 bases and V by 5 bases; bases with no gene match: 6. This CDR3 reads CASSPAGGASYEQYF. In DNA, the CDR3 is TGTGCCAGCAGCCCCGCCGGGGGGGCCTCCTACGAGCAGTACTTC.

J is TRBJ2-7 and V is TRBV7-9; 7 bases are shared with TRBD1. This CDR3 is built from 17 residues. Unmatched junction bases numbered 16, after V lost 2 bases and J lost 6 bases. Germline CDR1 and CDR2: SEHNR and FQNEAQ (reference sequence). The CDR3 spells CASSLLGNRGVRSEQYF. The CDR3 nucleotides are TGTGCCAGCAGCTTACTCGGAAACAGGGGCGTACGGAGCGAGCAGTACTTC.

The sample holds a few counts of this clone. The rearrangement joins TRBV7-2 to TRBJ2-1; maybe TRBD1 (5 bases). V lost 7 bases and J 6 bases, leaving 10 bases between the germline ends. The CDR3 runs to 12 residues. The V gene's germline CDR1 is SGHTA and CDR2 FQGNSA. The CDR3 loop reads CASTQGSNEQFF. The CDR3 DNA sequence: TGTGCCAGCACCCAGGGAAGCAATGAGCAGTTCTTC.

This sequence joins TRBV15 and TRBJ2-5, with TRBD1 matching over 8 bases. CDR1 LNHNV and CDR2 YYDKDF come from the germline V gene (reference sequence). This CDR3 region has 15 residues. V lost 1 base to trimming and J lost 5 bases; unmatched junction nucleotides: 6. The CDR3 sequence: CATSRGTGQGETQYF. CDR3 coding DNA: TGTGCCACCAGCAGAGGGACAGGGCAGGGGGAGACCCAGTACTTC.

The chain joins TRBV28 to TRBJ2-7; D is unclear. V gave up 5 bases and J gave up 1 base, with 3 bases separating them. Germline CDR1 is MDHEN and CDR2 is SYDVKM. This CDR3 is built from 11 residues. The DNA for the CDR3 is TGTGCCAGCAGTACATCCTACGAGCAGTACTTC. It is translated as CASSTSYEQYF. The full variable domain, completed using reference TRBV28 and TRBJ2-7, is DVKVTQSSRYLVKRTGEKVFLECVQDMDHENMFWYRQDPGLGLRLIYFSYDVKMKEKGDIPEGYSVSREKKERFSLILESASTNQTSMYLCASSTSYEQYFGPGTRLTVT.

The chain joins TRBV5-1 to TRBJ2-7; no clear D. The germline gives CDR1 SGHRS, CDR2 YFSETQ. V was clipped by 3 bases and J by 0 bases, with 7 bases between them. CDR3 length: 13 amino acids. In DNA, the CDR3 is TGCGCCAGCAGCTCAATCAGCTCCTACGAGCAGTACTTC. The encoded protein is CASSSISSYEQYF.

This chain joins TRBV7-2 and TRBJ2-7; TRBD2 matches 7 bases. In germline, CDR1 is SGHTA, CDR2 FQGNSA. Trimming cost V 0 bases and J 4 bases; bases outside gene matches: 6. The CDR3 extends over 15 amino acids. CDR3 nucleotides: TGTGCCAGCAGCTTAGCGGGACTAACCGCATACGAGCAGTACTTC. As protein: CASSLAGLTAYEQYF.

V usage is TRBV27 and J usage is TRBJ1-2; 7 positions match TRBD1. The length of the CDR3 is 13 residues. CDR1 MNHEY and CDR2 SMNVEV come from the germline V gene (reference sequence). V lost 3 bases and J lost 7; bases outside the gene matches: 5. The CDR3 spells CASSFTGAGGYTF. The CDR3 DNA follows: TGTGCCAGCAGTTTTACAGGGGCGGGTGGCTACACCTTC.

This chain uses TRBV29-1 with TRBJ2-3, with 7 positions matching TRBD2. Germline lookup yields CDR1 SQVTM and CDR2 ANQGSEA. The CDR3 extends over 14 amino acids. The junction had 12 bases not matched to a gene; V was cut back by 7 bases and J by 5 bases. The CDR3 loop is CSAPLGGSGDTQYF. CDR3 bases: TGCAGCGCCCCGCTAGGCGGGAGCGGAGATACGCAGTATTTT.

V gene TRBV11-1 combines with J gene TRBJ2-1, with D tentatively TRBD1 (6 bases). CDR1 is SGHAT, CDR2 FQDESV, per germline (reference sequence). Trimming took 3 bases from V and 0 from J, leaving 12 bases between them. The CDR3 runs 16 residues. CDR3 sequence (DNA): TGTGCCAGCAGCTTTCGCCTAGGGGGCTCCTACAATGAGCAGTTCTTC. It is translated as CASSFRLGGSYNEQFF.